This TCR beta chain derives from a study of shared clonotypes between healthy human individuals. CDR3 size: 14 residues. Germline V lookup: CDR1 MDHEN, CDR2 SYDVKM. V shed 10 bases and J shed 8 bases, with 18 bases lying between them. Method: immunoSEQ multiplex PCR; TCRdb's copy keeps in-frame clones and lacks some. The sample records 950,000 to 1,200,000 clones, approximately 80% being singletons. The TCR sequence derives from a man in his late teens or twenties in good health. Some clones in this sample may be carry-over from other donors' samples. Sequenced input: memory CD4+ T cells from PBMCs. As to subset: CD45RA-negative fraction. J is TRBJ1-6 and V is TRBV28; D perhaps matches TRBD1 (5 bases). For the CDR3, the DNA is TGTGCCATCCCCGATTCCCTAGGGGATTCACCCCTCCACTTT. Amino acids: CAIPDSLGDSPLHF.